This TCR beta chain stems from a study of blood T cell repertoires in COVID-19 (dated by TCRdb to 2019 to 2021). Study-wide context: The collaborator samples originated in the United States, Italy and Spain and spanned the acute and convalescent phases of COVID-19. The repertoires were made available in a free public database intended to serve as a resource for research on the immune response to SARS-CoV-2. The dataset comprised deeply sampled blood TCRbeta repertoires from subjects exposed to, actively infected with, or recovered from COVID-19. The material from the prospective study consisted of cDNA or gDNA derived from T cells, B-cell-depleted T cells, or PBMCs. Where HLA class I and class II types were available, the types were taken from metadata supplied by the sample provider, not from assay-based typing. Samples were obtained from the ongoing ImmuneRACE study (first 160 participants) and from about 1,300 subjects provided by 6 global collaborators. The sample metadata nearly always contained a de-identified subject ID, COVID-19 status, age in years and sex.

Note on this clone: This clone's antigen is unknown. Within one base of it there is no much larger clone, and no base qualities were kept.

Study-wide conclusions, independent of this receptor: The amount of clinical and demographic metadata varied by source and participant and was provided uncurated.

Whole blood was collected in K2EDTA tubes by collaborating institutions according to the institutions' own protocols. For TCRbeta analysis, collaborators shipped samples in one of three forms: frozen whole blood, isolated PBMCs, or DNA extracted from either of those sample types. From the germline V gene, CDR1 is SGHTA and CDR2 is FQGNSA. V is cut back by 5 bases and J by 7 bases, with 8 bases in the junction unmatched. From the cysteine through the phenylalanine, the CDR3 covers 15 amino acids. The kept DNA is CDR3 alone, 45 bases in frame from the first base. TCRbeta CDR3 regions were amplified from genomic DNA using the immunoSEQ Assay, a bias-controlled multiplex PCR. In the original analysis: Within the assay, amplification of reference gene primers was used to estimate how many nucleated cells each sample contained. Sequence reads were collapsed and filtered to measure the absolute abundance of every unique TCRbeta CDR3 rearrangement. Productive Simpson clonality was computed per sample as the square root of Simpson's diversity index over productive rearrangements. TCRdb holds this immuneACCESS table with in-frame rearrangements only. Some clones are missing; in checked studies, unresolved V genes explain under half, and the rest has no known cause. The V and J calls and clone size come from that table; D and trimming were worked out from the DNA. Within this sample are 30,000 or so clones, with around 89% of them counted one time only. The ten largest clones represent around 1.5% of the sample.

The source of this sequence is a man in his fifties or sixties with active COVID-19. The receptor chain draws on TRBV7-2 and TRBJ2-2, and 9 junctional nucleotides match TRBD1. The sample was peripheral blood. The DNA sequence is given as TGTGCCAGCAGCCCACACAGGGGGCAGAGCGGGGAGCTGTTTTTT. It translates to CASSPHRGQSGELFF.